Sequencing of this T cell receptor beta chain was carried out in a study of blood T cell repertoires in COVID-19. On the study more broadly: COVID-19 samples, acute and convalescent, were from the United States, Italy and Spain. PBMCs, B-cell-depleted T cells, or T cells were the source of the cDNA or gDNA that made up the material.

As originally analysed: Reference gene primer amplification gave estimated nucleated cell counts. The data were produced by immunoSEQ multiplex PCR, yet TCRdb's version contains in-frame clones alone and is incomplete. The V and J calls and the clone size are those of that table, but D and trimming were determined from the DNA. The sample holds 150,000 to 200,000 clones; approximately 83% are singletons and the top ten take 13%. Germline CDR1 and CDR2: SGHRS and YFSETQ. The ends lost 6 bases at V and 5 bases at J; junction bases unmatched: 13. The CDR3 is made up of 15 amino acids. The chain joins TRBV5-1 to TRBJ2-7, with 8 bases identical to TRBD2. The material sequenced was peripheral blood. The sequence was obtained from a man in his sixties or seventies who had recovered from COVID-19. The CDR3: CASTRGGAGEDEQYF. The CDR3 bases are TGCGCCAGCACCCGGGGGGGCGCGGGAGAGGACGAGCAGTACTTC.